This passage covers 14 T cell receptor beta chains from one sample sequenced in a study of T cell repertoires in cytomegalovirus infection. TCRdb re-called the reads through MiXCR, storing one row per CDR3 protein. The sample records 750,000 to 900,000 distinct CDR3 sequences, 25% to 30% being singletons. These receptors' antigens are unknown. Here the sequenced sample was cultured CD8+ T cells from PBMCs, taken from culture after CMV antigen stimulation. The receptors derive from a human donor in good health (CMV status not recorded). Some clones in this sample may be carry-over from other donors' samples.

This clonotype was recorded many times. The V and J genes are TRBV12-3 or TRBV12-4 and TRBJ1-5; weak D call: TRBD1 (6 bases). CDR3 size: 16 residues. The V and J ends lost 1 base and 2 bases respectively, with 12 bases between them. The CDR3 coding sequence is TGTGCCAGCAGTTTAGGTTGGGGGCCTGGCAATCAGCCCCAGCATTTT. Translating it yields CASSLGWGPGNQPQHF.

This clonotype was found a few times. The chain links TRBV19 to TRBJ2-1, with TRBD2 matching over 13 bases. Germline trimming cut 5 bases from V and 7 bases from J; bases unmatched to any gene: 14. The length of the CDR3 is 18 residues. Germline loops: CDR1 LNHDA, CDR2 SQIVND (reference sequence). The CDR3 region has the DNA TGTGCCAGTAGTCACCCGCCTGGACTAGCGGGGGAATATAATGAGCAGTTCTTC. Translated: CASSHPPGLAGEYNEQFF.

This clonotype was recorded a few times. V and J are TRBV7-8 and TRBJ1-1; D call uncertain. Trimming shortened V by 2 bases and J by 8 bases, and 18 bases separated the two germline ends. This CDR3 has 15 amino acids. Germline lookup yields CDR1 SGHVS and CDR2 FQNEAQ. The CDR3 bases are TGTGCCAGCAGCTTAAAGTTGGAGTTGCCGGAGGAAGCTTTCTTT. Its protein product is CASSLKLELPEEAFF.

The rearrangement joins TRBV19 to TRBJ2-2; 7 positions match TRBD1. The junction had 4 bases not matched to a gene; V was cut back by 4 bases and J by 8 bases. Germline V gene data show CDR1 as LNHDA and CDR2 as SQIVND (reference sequence). This CDR3 has 13 residues. As DNA, the CDR3 is TGTGCCAGTAGTAACAGGGGTGCGGGGGAGCTGTTTTTT. It specifies CASSNRGAGELFF. Based on the CDR3 plus reference TRBV19 and TRBJ2-2, the full variable domain is DGGITQSPKYLFRKEGQNVTLSCEQNLNHDAMYWYRQDPGQGLRLIYYSQIVNDFQKGDIAEGYSVSREKKESFPLTVTSAQKNPTAFYLCASSNRGAGELFFGEGSRLTVL.

The table lists this clonotype with a few counts. This chain joins TRBV12-3 or TRBV12-4 and TRBJ1-1; D is possibly TRBD1 (5 bases). The germline V and J ends were trimmed by 3 bases and 9 bases, with 14 bases remaining between them. The CDR3 has 13 amino acids. CDR3 coding DNA: TGTGCCAGCAGTTTTACCACCGGGGCCCAAGCTTTCTTT. Translated, it gives CASSFTTGAQAFF.

This chain joins TRBV7-8 and TRBJ2-7, with 7 bases identical to TRBD2. CDR3 size: 14 residues. Germline trimming cut 5 bases from V and 1 base from J; bases unmatched to any gene: 5. Per the germline V gene, CDR1 is SGHVS and CDR2 is FQNEAQ. DNA for the CDR3: TGTGCCAGCAGCCGTGGGGGGGGGTCCTACGAGCAGTACGTC. This translates into CASSRGGGSYEQYV.

The V and J genes are TRBV6-2 or TRBV6-3 and TRBJ2-7; TRBD1 is a possible D gene (6 bases). The CDR3 consists of 11 residues. V lost 4 bases and J lost 9, with 10 bases in between. Looked up from germline, CDR1 is MNHEY and CDR2 is SVGEGT. CDR3 in DNA: TGTGCCAGCAGTTCAGGGGTTGTGCAGTACTTC. Amino acid sequence: CASSSGVVQYF.

The CDR3 nucleotides are TGTGCCATCGGGACCCTAGACAATGAGCAGTTCTTC. It codes for CAIGTLDNEQFF. The chain carries TRBV27 and TRBJ2-1; D possibly uses TRBD1 or TRBD2 (5 bases each). The CDR3 covers 12 residues. Germline lookup yields CDR1 MNHEY and CDR2 SMNVEV (reference sequence). V lost 10 bases, J lost 5 bases, and 12 bases lay in between.

This chain links TRBV7-9 with TRBJ2-4, with 14 bases lining up with TRBD2. V shed 5 bases and J 9 bases; nucleotides not matched to a gene: 9. From germline, CDR1 is SEHNR and CDR2 FQNEAQ (reference sequence). The CDR3 is 16 residues long. CDR3 region: CASSTGLAGEKSIQYF. The CDR3 DNA is TGTGCCAGCAGCACGGGACTAGCGGGGGAGAAGAGCATTCAGTACTTC.

This clonotype was found a few times. V and J are TRBV7-2 and TRBJ2-7; D might be TRBD1 or TRBD2, each matching 6 bases. CDR3 length: 15 amino acids. Deletions cut 5 bases from V and 0 bases from J, with 14 bases between. CDR1 and CDR2 (germline): SGHTA, FQGNSA. CDR3 region: CASSRSGASSYEQYV. As DNA, the CDR3 is TGTGCCAGCAGCCGTTCGGGGGCCAGCTCCTACGAGCAGTACGTC.

This clonotype was counted between two and nine times. This rearrangement joins TRBV15 to TRBJ1-6; the D gene is possibly TRBD1 (6 bases). V dropped 8 bases and J dropped 10 bases, with 18 bases sitting between them. Germline CDR1 reads LNHNV; CDR2 reads YYDKDF (reference sequence). The CDR3 has 14 amino acids. This CDR3 reads CATSGESTGSPLHF. The CDR3 DNA reads as TGTGCCACCTCCGGCGAGTCCACAGGGTCACCCCTCCACTTT.

The rearrangement uses TRBV10-3 and TRBJ1-2, with a tentative D call TRBD1 (5 bases). CDR3 length: 13 residues. V was trimmed by 11 bases and J by 10 bases, leaving 23 bases between them. In germline, CDR1 is ENHRY, CDR2 SYGVKD. This CDR3 is CASRTQAPDDYTF. In nucleotides, the CDR3 is TGTGCCTCACGAACACAGGCCCCGGATGACTACACCTTC.

This clonotype was seen repeatedly, ten times or more. DNA of the CDR3: TGTGCCAGCATGAGGAACACTGAAGCTTTCTTT. This gives the protein CASMRNTEAFF. The rearrangement joins TRBV6-1 to TRBJ1-1; D unresolved. The CDR3 length is 11 residues. Trimming left V 7 bases short and J 1 base short, with 4 bases between. The V gene's germline CDR1 is MNHNS and CDR2 SASEGT.

V and J are TRBV12-3 or TRBV12-4 and TRBJ1-2, with D possibly being TRBD1 (6 bases). This CDR3 comprises 16 residues. The V gene lost 1 base and the J gene lost 3 bases, with 15 bases spanning the gap. CDR3 DNA: TGTGCCAGCAGTTTAGATGTCGGGGGCGGCTACTATGGCTACACCTTC. Its translation is CASSLDVGGGYYGYTF.